This TCR beta chain was recovered during a study of T cell repertoires in cytomegalovirus infection. TCRdb reanalysed the reads using MiXCR and keeps one entry per CDR3 protein. This sample has 250,000 or so distinct CDR3 sequences; around 15% occur once, and the top ten carry more than 45%. V lost 4 bases to trimming and J lost 6 bases, with 15 bases between them. Germline V gene data show CDR1 as MNHEY and CDR2 as SVGEGT. There are 14 residues in the CDR3. At least ten counts were recorded for this clonotype. The sequence came from a human donor in good health (CMV status not recorded). Some clones in this sample may be carry-over from other donors' samples. The sample taken for sequencing was CD8+ T cells from PBMCs. The gene calls are TRBV6-2 or TRBV6-3 and TRBJ1-1; D not certain. This CDR3 reads CASSWTWGGPEAFF. CDR3 nucleotide sequence: TGTGCCAGCAGTTGGACCTGGGGTGGTCCTGAAGCTTTCTTT.